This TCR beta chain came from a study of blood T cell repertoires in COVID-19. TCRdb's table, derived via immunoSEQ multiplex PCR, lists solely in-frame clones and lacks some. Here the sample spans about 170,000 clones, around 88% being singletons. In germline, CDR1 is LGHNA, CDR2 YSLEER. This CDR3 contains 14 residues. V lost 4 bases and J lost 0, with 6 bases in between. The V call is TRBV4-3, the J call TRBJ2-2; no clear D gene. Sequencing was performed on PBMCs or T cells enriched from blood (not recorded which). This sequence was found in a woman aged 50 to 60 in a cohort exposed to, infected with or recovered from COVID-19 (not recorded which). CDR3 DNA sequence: TGCGCCAGCAGCCTTAGATCGAACACCGGGGAGCTGTTTTTT. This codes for CASSLRSNTGELFF.